A selection of T cell receptor beta chains follows, all from one sample in a study of cytomegalovirus exposure and HLA in healthy donors. Data came from immunoSEQ multiplex PCR; TCRdb stores just in-frame clones and leaves some out. Of roughly 130,000 clones listed, 65% to 90% are singletons. The sample taken for sequencing was PBMCs. The receptor set was obtained from a woman aged 18-29 years in good health and CMV-seropositive. Each CDR3 is given with its conserved first and last residue. The D gene is left open where the match is weak. Where a row states a size, it is once, few, many or the class of an expanded clone; other rows omit it.

DNA: TGCAGCGTTGAAAGGGGGGGGGATACGCAGTATTTT; CDR3: CSVERGGDTQYF; J: TRBJ2-3; D: .; V: TRBV29-1; size: .
DNA: TGTGCCAGCAGTTGGTCAGACCAAGAGACCCAGTACTTC; CDR3: CASSWSDQETQYF; J: TRBJ2-5; D: .; V: TRBV28; size: .
DNA: TGTGCCAGCAGTTATGTTGGCGAGGGCACAGATACGCAGTATTTT; CDR3: CASSYVGEGTDTQYF; J: TRBJ2-3; D: .; V: TRBV6-5; size: .
DNA: TGTGCCACCAGCCCTAGCGGCCACTACGAGCAGTACTTC; CDR3: CATSPSGHYEQYF; J: TRBJ2-7; D: TRBD2; V: TRBV5-4; size: .
DNA: TGCAGCGGACGGAGCTCTGGAAACACCATATATTTT; CDR3: CSGRSSGNTIYF; J: TRBJ1-3; D: .; V: TRBV29-1; size: .
DNA: TGTGCCAGCAGTGAAATAGGGGCTGGGGTCTACGAGCAGTACTTC; CDR3: CASSEIGAGVYEQYF; J: TRBJ2-7; D: .; V: TRBV6-1; size: once
DNA: TGTGCCTGGAGTGTAGGAGGCACCTACCAAGAGACCCAGTACTTC; CDR3: CAWSVGGTYQETQYF; J: TRBJ2-5; D: .; V: TRBV30; size: .
DNA: TGTGCCAGCAGCCCCTCCAGACTAGCGGGCAATGAGCAGTTCTTC; CDR3: CASSPSRLAGNEQFF; J: TRBJ2-1; D: TRBD2; V: TRBV5-4; size: .
DNA: TGTGCCAGCAGCCGCCGAGGGGGCGCGAACACCGGGGAGCTGTTTTTT; CDR3: CASSRRGGANTGELFF; J: TRBJ2-2; D: TRBD1; V: TRBV9; size: few
DNA: TGCAGCGTTGAATCTGGGGCGCGGAATGAGCAGTTCTTC; CDR3: CSVESGARNEQFF; J: TRBJ2-1; D: .; V: TRBV29-1; size: once
DNA: TGTGCCAGCAGCTCACAGGGGGCTCAGCCCCAGCATTTT; CDR3: CASSSQGAQPQHF; J: TRBJ1-5; D: TRBD1; V: TRBV28; size: .
DNA: TGTGCCAGCTCAGTCTTTACAGGGGGCACTGAAGCTTTCTTT; CDR3: CASSVFTGGTEAFF; J: TRBJ1-1; D: TRBD1; V: TRBV18; size: .
DNA: TGTGCCAGCAGCCAAAGGCCGGTACTAGCGGGGGGGACAGATACGCAGTATTTT; CDR3: CASSQRPVLAGGTDTQYF; J: TRBJ2-3; D: TRBD2; V: TRBV4-2; size: .
DNA: TGTGCCAGTAGTACCCAACAGGGACTAGGCCAAGAGACCCAGTACTTC; CDR3: CASSTQQGLGQETQYF; J: TRBJ2-5; D: TRBD2; V: TRBV19; size: .
DNA: TGTGCCAGCAGCTTAGTAGGGGTCCTCTCCTACGAGCAGTACTTC; CDR3: CASSLVGVLSYEQYF; J: TRBJ2-7; D: .; V: TRBV7-2; size: .
DNA: TGTGCCACCAGCAGCGGGACAGGGTTTGAGCAGTACTTC; CDR3: CATSSGTGFEQYF; J: TRBJ2-7; D: TRBD1; V: TRBV15; size: .
DNA: TGTGCCAGCAGCCAACTAGCGGGGGTAACCAATGAGCAGTTCTTC; CDR3: CASSQLAGVTNEQFF; J: TRBJ2-1; D: TRBD2; V: TRBV11-2; size: .
DNA: TGTGCCAGCAGTGGGGAACGGACTGCCTATGGTACGCAGTATTTT; CDR3: CASSGERTAYGTQYF; J: TRBJ2-3; D: .; V: TRBV25-1; size: few
DNA: TGTGCCTGGACCCCTGGGGCGGTGAACACCGGGGAGCTGTTTTTT; CDR3: CAWTPGAVNTGELFF; J: TRBJ2-2; D: .; V: TRBV30; size: .
DNA: TGTGCCAGCAGCTCACGGGGGTGGGGGGATGAGCAGTTCTTC; CDR3: CASSSRGWGDEQFF; J: TRBJ2-1; D: .; V: TRBV7-3; size: .
DNA: TGCGCCAGCAGCTTGGCCCGGCAGGGCTACGAGCAGTACTTC; CDR3: CASSLARQGYEQYF; J: TRBJ2-7; D: .; V: TRBV5-1; size: few
DNA: TGTGCCAGCAGCTTAATTGTCAGGGGTAAATACATTCAGTACTTC; CDR3: CASSLIVRGKYIQYF; J: TRBJ2-4; D: .; V: TRBV7-3; size: .
DNA: TGTGCCAGCAGTGTTAGCGGGGGGGCCACAGATACGCAGTATTTT; CDR3: CASSVSGGATDTQYF; J: TRBJ2-3; D: TRBD2; V: TRBV9; size: .
DNA: TGTGCCAGCCGGGGGGCAACAGATACGCAGTATTTT; CDR3: CASRGATDTQYF; J: TRBJ2-3; D: .; V: TRBV27; size: once
DNA: TGTGCCAGCAGTTCGGGACACCTTGAAAAACTGTTTTTT; CDR3: CASSSGHLEKLFF; J: TRBJ1-4; D: .; V: TRBV27; size: .
DNA: TGTGCCAGTAGTGGCACCTACGAGCAGTACTTC; CDR3: CASSGTYEQYF; J: TRBJ2-7; D: .; V: TRBV19; size: .
DNA: TGTGCCAGCAGCTTAGAGGGGGGGCGAAGTTTTGATACGCAGTATTTT; CDR3: CASSLEGGRSFDTQYF; J: TRBJ2-3; D: .; V: TRBV11-2; size: .
DNA: TGTGCCAGCAGCTTGGGGGAGACAAATGAAAAACTGTTTTTT; CDR3: CASSLGETNEKLFF; J: TRBJ1-4; D: .; V: TRBV5-5; size: .
DNA: TGTGCCATCAGTGAGGCGGTGGGCACTGAAGCTTTCTTT; CDR3: CAISEAVGTEAFF; J: TRBJ1-1; D: .; V: TRBV10-3; size: .
DNA: TGTGCCAGTAGTTGGAGGGAATCATTCAGTGGCTACACCTTC; CDR3: CASSWRESFSGYTF; J: TRBJ1-2; D: .; V: TRBV19; size: .
DNA: TGTGCCAGCAGCTTCACTTTAGGGGACACTGAAGCTTTCTTT; CDR3: CASSFTLGDTEAFF; J: TRBJ1-1; D: .; V: TRBV7-3; size: .
DNA: TGTGCCATCAGTGCGACCGGGACTCCATGGGGGCAGTACTTC; CDR3: CAISATGTPWGQYF; J: TRBJ2-5; D: .; V: TRBV10-3; size: .
DNA: TGTGCCAGTAGGTCAGGGAACTCTGGGGCCAACGTCCTGACTTTC; CDR3: CASRSGNSGANVLTF; J: TRBJ2-6; D: .; V: TRBV19; size: .
DNA: TGTGCCAGCAGTGAGGCGGGGGGCCGCACAGATACGCAGTATTTT; CDR3: CASSEAGGRTDTQYF; J: TRBJ2-3; D: TRBD2; V: TRBV2; size: .
DNA: TGTGCCAGCAGCTTAGGACAGCCGGGAAACACCATATATTTT; CDR3: CASSLGQPGNTIYF; J: TRBJ1-3; D: .; V: TRBV7-9; size: .
DNA: TGTGCCAGCAGCTTACCCCAGCGGGGGACGGGCACAGATACGCAGTATTTT; CDR3: CASSLPQRGTGTDTQYF; J: TRBJ2-3; D: TRBD2; V: TRBV7-3; size: .
DNA: TGTGCCAGCAGCTCTCCGGGACAGGGGGAATTTTCACCCCTCCACTTT; CDR3: CASSSPGQGEFSPLHF; J: TRBJ1-6; D: TRBD1; V: TRBV5-4; size: once
DNA: TGTGCCAGCAGTGAAGGGACAGGGGTCGCGGGTCCCCAGCATTTT; CDR3: CASSEGTGVAGPQHF; J: TRBJ1-5; D: TRBD1; V: TRBV2; size: .
DNA: TGCGCCAGCAGATTGGGAGGGGGCCGGGACTATGGCTACACCTTC; CDR3: CASRLGGGRDYGYTF; J: TRBJ1-2; D: TRBD1; V: TRBV5-1; size: .
DNA: TGCGCCAGCAGCCTACGGACAGGGACAAACACTGAAGCTTTCTTT; CDR3: CASSLRTGTNTEAFF; J: TRBJ1-1; D: TRBD1; V: TRBV5-1; size: once
DNA: TGTGCCAGCAGTCCGGAGAGAGATACGCAGTATTTT; CDR3: CASSPERDTQYF; J: TRBJ2-3; D: .; V: TRBV2; size: few
DNA: TGTGCCAGCAGGACCCCGGTGCGGGGCCCGTGGGGTGAGCAGTTCTTC; CDR3: CASRTPVRGPWGEQFF; J: TRBJ2-1; D: .; V: TRBV6-6; size: .
DNA: TGTGCCAGCACCGGACAGGGGAATGAAAAACTGTTTTTT; CDR3: CASTGQGNEKLFF; J: TRBJ1-4; D: TRBD1; V: TRBV2; size: few
DNA: TGTGCCAGCAGCCTCCCGGGACAGGGGGACACCGGGGAGCTGTTTTTT; CDR3: CASSLPGQGDTGELFF; J: TRBJ2-2; D: TRBD1; V: TRBV11-3; size: .
DNA: TGTGCCTGGAGTTCCTCGGGGAGCAATCAGCCCCAGCATTTT; CDR3: CAWSSSGSNQPQHF; J: TRBJ1-5; D: .; V: TRBV30; size: .
DNA: TGTGCCAGCAGTGGGGGACAGGGTCGTCGTCAGCCCCAGCATTTT; CDR3: CASSGGQGRRQPQHF; J: TRBJ1-5; D: TRBD1; V: TRBV2; size: few
DNA: TGTGCCAGCAGCTCACAGGGGCCACCCCTCCACTTT; CDR3: CASSSQGPPLHF; J: TRBJ1-6; D: TRBD1; V: TRBV7-2; size: .
DNA: TGTGCCAGCTCACCGAGCGGCCCCCCCTACGAGCAGTACTTC; CDR3: CASSPSGPPYEQYF; J: TRBJ2-7; D: .; V: TRBV18; size: .
DNA: TGTGCCAGCAGCTTGGTCGCAGGGGGCGTTGATGAGCAGTTCTTC; CDR3: CASSLVAGGVDEQFF; J: TRBJ2-1; D: TRBD1; V: TRBV5-4; size: .
DNA: TGTGCCAGCAGCCCCCGGGACAGGGTGGGATTCACAGATACGCAGTATTTT; CDR3: CASSPRDRVGFTDTQYF; J: TRBJ2-3; D: TRBD1; V: TRBV7-9; size: .
DNA: TGTGCCAGCAGAAACCCGGGACTAGCTACGGGTGAGCAGTTCTTC; CDR3: CASRNPGLATGEQFF; J: TRBJ2-1; D: TRBD2; V: TRBV6-5; size: .